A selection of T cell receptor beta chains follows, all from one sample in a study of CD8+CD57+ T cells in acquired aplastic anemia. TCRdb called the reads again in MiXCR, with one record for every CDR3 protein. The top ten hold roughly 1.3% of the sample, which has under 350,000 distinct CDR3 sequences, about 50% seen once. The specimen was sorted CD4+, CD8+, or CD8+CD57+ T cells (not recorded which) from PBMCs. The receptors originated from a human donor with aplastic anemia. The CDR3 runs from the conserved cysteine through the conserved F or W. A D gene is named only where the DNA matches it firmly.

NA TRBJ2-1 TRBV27 CASSLRTATYNEQFF
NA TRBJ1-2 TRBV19 CASSIDSTSPGGGYTF
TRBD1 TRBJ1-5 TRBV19 CASSARGQGMRQPQHF
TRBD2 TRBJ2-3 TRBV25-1 CASSEWASGGTTDTQYF
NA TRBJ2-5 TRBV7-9 CASSLGAQETQYF
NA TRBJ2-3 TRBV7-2 CASSPMGSDTQYF
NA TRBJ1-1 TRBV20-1 CSATKPTSGGKAAFF
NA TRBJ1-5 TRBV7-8 CASSLAAGRVNQPQHF
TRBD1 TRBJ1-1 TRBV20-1 CSARVRQGEAFF
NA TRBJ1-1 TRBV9 CASSKGSQTQAFF